Below are 9 T cell receptor beta chains sequenced from a single sample in a study of beta chain features in type 1 diabetes. cDNA synthesis used the whole RNA isolate, giving expressed TCRB sequences. Clones were sequenced by immunoSEQ multiplex PCR, and TCRdb holds only the in-frame ones, with some missing. The sample lists approximately 50,000 clones, under 55% occurring once. Findings and limits, study-wide: Among patients with Type 1 diabetes, TCRB CDR3s were moderately but significantly shorter in every one of the four CD4+ subsets.

Their cognate antigens are unknown. Input material: Tregs from blood. Every receptor here comes from a man aged 25 to 45 with type 1 diabetes.

DNA of the CDR3: TGTGCCAGCAGTTTAAGCGAAGGGACTAGCGGGAGGGTGGCAGATACGCAGTATTTT. Its translation is CASSLSEGTSGRVADTQYF. The rearrangement uses TRBV28 and TRBJ2-3; TRBD2 matches at 16 bases. CDR3 size: 19 residues. V was clipped by 2 bases and J by 4 bases; unmatched bases: 9. CDR1 is MDHEN and CDR2 is SYDVKM in the germline V gene.

The chain combines TRBV5-4 with TRBJ2-7; TRBD1 matches at 7 bases. The V gene's germline CDR1 is SGHNT and CDR2 YYREEE (reference sequence). Trimming took 0 bases from V and 0 from J; bases not matched to a gene: 0. This CDR3 contains 14 residues. CDR3 sequence reads: CASSLGQGSYEQYF. The DNA for the CDR3 is TGTGCCAGCAGCTTGGGACAGGGCTCCTACGAGCAGTACTTC. Full variable domain (rest looked up from reference TRBV5-4 and TRBJ2-7): ETGVTQSPTHLIKTRGQQVTLRCSSQSGHNTVSWYQQALGQGPQFIFQYYREEENGRGNFPPRFSGLQFPNYSSELNVNALELDDSALYLCASSLGQGSYEQYFGPGTRLTVT.

A few counts support this clone. The J gene is TRBJ2-7, the V gene TRBV28; the match to TRBD2 covers 15 bases. The germline CDR1 and CDR2 sequences are MDHEN and SYDVKM. V was clipped by 5 bases and J by 6 bases; unmatched bases: 14. This CDR3 has 18 residues. DNA for the CDR3: TGTGCCAGCAGTCTTCCGGGACTAGCGGGAGGCACGTTAGTCGAGCAGTACTTC. This translates into CASSLPGLAGGTLVEQYF.

The chain has TRBV7-2 and TRBJ2-2; 10 positions match TRBD2. Unmatched junction bases numbered 7, after V lost 5 bases and J lost 7 bases. CDR1 is SGHTA, CDR2 FQGNSA, per germline. This CDR3 region has 15 residues. CDR3 in DNA: TGTGCCAGCAGCCCGATAGCGGGAGGAGGCGGGGAGCTGTTTTTT. Amino acids: CASSPIAGGGGELFF. Full variable domain (outside the CDR3, taken from reference TRBV7-2 and TRBJ2-2): GAGVSQSPSNKVTEKGKDVELRCDPISGHTALYWYRQSLGQGLEFLIYFQGNSAPDKSGLPSDRFSAERTGGSVSTLTIQRTQQEDSAVYLCASSPIAGGGGELFFGEGSRLTVL.

This clone was detected a few times. The V call is TRBV5-1, the J call TRBJ2-3; possibly TRBD2 for D (6 bases). Looked up from germline, CDR1 is SGHRS and CDR2 is YFSETQ. The CDR3 runs to 15 residues. Between the trimmed V and J ends, which lost 3 bases and 3 bases, there was a span of 14 bases. CDR3 region: CASSSTGTQTDTQYF. Written as DNA, the CDR3 is TGCGCCAGCAGCTCCACCGGGACTCAGACAGATACGCAGTATTTT.

The chain couples TRBV7-2 to TRBJ2-1; D is possibly TRBD2 (6 bases). The length of the CDR3 is 14 residues. The germline V gene has CDR1 SGHTA and CDR2 FQGNSA. Between the trimmed V and J ends, which lost 7 bases and 1 base, there was a span of 11 bases. Here the CDR3 reads CASTGGGSYNEQFF. The CDR3 bases are TGTGCCAGCACCGGCGGAGGGTCCTACAATGAGCAGTTCTTC.

This clone has only a few counts. V and J are TRBV6-4 and TRBJ1-3; D is ambiguous. The CDR3 is 13 residues long. Germline V gene lookup returns CDR1 MRHNA and CDR2 SNTAGT. Trimming took off 4 bases at V and 1 base at J, with 5 bases between the two ends. CDR3: CASSAESGNTIYF. As DNA, the CDR3 is TGTGCCAGCAGTGCAGAATCTGGAAACACCATATATTTT.

The genes are TRBV7-3 and TRBJ2-7; TRBD2 agrees at 8 bases. The CDR3 is 15 amino acids. Germline-derived CDR1 and CDR2 are SGHTA and FQGTGA. With V trimmed by 4 bases and J by 7 bases, 12 bases remained unmatched. The DNA for the CDR3 is TGTGCCAGCAGCTCCTTGGGGACTAGAGGAGGAGAGCAGTACTTC. Its translation is CASSSLGTRGGEQYF.

Only a few counts were recorded for this clone. The rearrangement uses TRBV5-1 and TRBJ1-1; 9 bases are a match to TRBD1. V shed 0 bases and J 5 bases; nucleotides not matched to a gene: 8. Germline V gene sequence: CDR1 SGHRS, CDR2 YFSETQ. The CDR3 covers 16 residues. This CDR3 reads CASSLGTGDLGTEAFF. The CDR3 DNA reads as TGCGCCAGCAGCTTGGGGACAGGGGATTTAGGTACTGAAGCTTTCTTT.